This T cell receptor beta chain is drawn from a study of shared clonotypes between healthy human individuals. Produced via immunoSEQ multiplex PCR; TCRdb's table is partial and in-frame only. In the table there are roughly 1 million clones, roughly 80% of which are singletons. This clone occurred once. The authors divided CD4+ cells into CD45RA+ naive and CD45RA-negative memory subsets. The source material was memory CD4+ T cells sorted from blood. As for subset: CD45RA-negative fraction. The sequence was obtained from a man younger than 30 in good health.

The DNA of the CDR3 is TGTGCCAGCAGTTCGCTGACTAGCGGGAGAGGCAATGAGCAGTTCTTC. Amino acid sequence: CASSSLTSGRGNEQFF. The chain couples TRBV6-5 to TRBJ2-1, with 12 bases fitting TRBD2. With V trimmed by 4 bases and J by 6 bases, 7 bases remained unmatched. The CDR3 sequence is 16 residues long. Germline loops: CDR1 MNHEY, CDR2 SVGAGI.